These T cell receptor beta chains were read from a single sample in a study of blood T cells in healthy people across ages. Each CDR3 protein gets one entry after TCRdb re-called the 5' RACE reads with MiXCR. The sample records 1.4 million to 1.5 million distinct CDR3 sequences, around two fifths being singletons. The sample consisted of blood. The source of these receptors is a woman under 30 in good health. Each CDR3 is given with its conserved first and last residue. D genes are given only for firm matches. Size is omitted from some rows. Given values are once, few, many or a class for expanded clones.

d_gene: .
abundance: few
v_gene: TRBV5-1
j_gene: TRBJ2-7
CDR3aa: CASKSTDNEQYF
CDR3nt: TGCGCCAGCAAGTCGACGGACAATGAGCAGTACTTC

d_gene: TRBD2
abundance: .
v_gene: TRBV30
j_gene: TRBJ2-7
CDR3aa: CTWTRGREESFRQYF
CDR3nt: TGTACCTGGACTCGGGGGCGGGAGGAATCCTTCAGGCAGTACTTC

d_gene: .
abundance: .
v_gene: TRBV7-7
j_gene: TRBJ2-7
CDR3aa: CASSLALDSYEQYF
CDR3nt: TGTGCTAGCAGCTTAGCGCTAGATTCCTACGAGCAGTACTTC

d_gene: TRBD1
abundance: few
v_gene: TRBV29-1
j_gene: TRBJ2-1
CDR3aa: CSVNGQVFNEQFF
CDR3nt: TGCAGCGTCAATGGACAGGTTTTCAATGAGCAGTTCTTC

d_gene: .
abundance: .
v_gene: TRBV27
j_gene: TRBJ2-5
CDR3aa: CASSPLGETMVETQYF
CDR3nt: TGTGCCAGCAGTCCCCTGGGGGAAACCATGGTCGAGACCCAGTACTTC

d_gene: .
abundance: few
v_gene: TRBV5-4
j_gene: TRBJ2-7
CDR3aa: CASSYAPDREYEQYF
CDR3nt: TGTGCCAGCAGCTACGCTCCGGACAGAGAGTACGAGCAGTACTTC

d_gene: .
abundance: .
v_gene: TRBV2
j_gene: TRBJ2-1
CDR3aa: CASDQGLGNNEQFF
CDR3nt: TGTGCCAGCGATCAAGGACTGGGGAACAATGAGCAGTTCTTC

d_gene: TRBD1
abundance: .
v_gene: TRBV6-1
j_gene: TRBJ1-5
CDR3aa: CASRPRSDRGDNQPQHF
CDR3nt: TGTGCCAGCAGACCCCGATCGGACAGGGGCGACAATCAGCCCCAGCATTTT

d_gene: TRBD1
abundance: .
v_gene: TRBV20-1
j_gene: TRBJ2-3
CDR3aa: CSAHAGQGSTGTQYF
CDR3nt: TGCAGTGCCCATGCGGGACAGGGCTCGACAGGTACGCAGTATTTT

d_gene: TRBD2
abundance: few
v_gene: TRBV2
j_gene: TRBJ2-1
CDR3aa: CASSGLAGLSSYNEQFF
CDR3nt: TGTGCCAGCAGTGGACTAGCGGGGCTTAGCTCCTACAATGAGCAGTTCTTC

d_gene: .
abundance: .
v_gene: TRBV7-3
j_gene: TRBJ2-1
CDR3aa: CASSSTDSYNEQFF
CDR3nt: TGTGCCAGCAGCTCAACGGACTCCTACAATGAGCAGTTCTTC